This entry concerns a single T cell receptor (beta chain). What it recognizes is unknown. These data originate in a study of shared clonotypes between healthy human individuals. Study overall: The plates for each donor numbered three CD4 naive, three CD4 memory, two CD8 naive and one CD8 memory. General study findings and limits: Expectations were that clonotype sharing among donors would be affected by sequencing depth. Sampling was confined to blood; repertoires within tissues likely differ.

The assay was immunoSEQ multiplex PCR, and TCRdb's table has in-frame clones only and misses some. The table records approximately 1.5 million clones, around 98% of them present only once. The CDR3 contains 16 residues. Germline CDR1 is SGHVS and CDR2 is FQNEAQ. Trimming took 5 bases from V and 8 from J; bases not matched to a gene: 13. The chain has TRBV7-8 and TRBJ2-2; TRBD1 matches at 8 bases. Input material: naive CD4+ T cells sorted from blood. Subset defined: CD45RA+ positively selected. The sequence was collected from a man in his thirties or forties in good health. The CDR3 bases are TGTGCCAGCAGCCCAACTGGGACAGGATCTCAGGGGGAGCTGTTTTTT. It is translated as CASSPTGTGSQGELFF. Combining the CDR3 with reference TRBV7-8 and TRBJ2-2 gives the whole variable domain GAGVSQSPRYKVAKRGQDVALRCDPISGHVSLFWYQQALGQGPEFLTYFQNEAQLDKSGLPSDRFFAERPEGSVSTLKIQRTQQEDSAVYLCASSPTGTGSQGELFFGEGSRLTVL.